Shown below are 2 T cell receptor beta chains from a single sample sequenced in a study of a mutant IDH1 vaccine in newly diagnosed glioma (dated by TCRdb to about 2021). Read against the paper, the sample's time point label means: baseline, week 1 (first vaccination visit). The treatment or condition label, read with the paper, signifies: pre-vaccination baseline after standard-of-care therapy. The library was prepared using the immunoSEQ multiplex PCR assay. TCRdb holds this immuneACCESS table with in-frame rearrangements only. Some clones are missing; in checked studies, unresolved V genes explain under half, and the rest has no known cause. The sample records some 60,000 clones, 80% to 95% of which are singletons. The top ten constitute 2.6% of the sample. The material was PBMCs, obtained from a glioma patient treated with radiotherapy, temozolomide or both. Receptor source: a man aged 50 or older with glioma.

The J gene is TRBJ2-7, the V gene TRBV14; the match to TRBD1 covers 7 bases. The CDR3 sequence is 15 residues long. In germline, CDR1 is SGHDN, CDR2 FVKESK. The junction had 8 bases not matched to a gene; V was cut back by 3 bases and J by 3 bases. The DNA for the CDR3 is TGTGCCAGCAGCCATTACCGGGACAGATTCTACGAGCAGTACTTC. Protein product: CASSHYRDRFYEQYF.

The genes are TRBV7-2 and TRBJ2-3; perhaps D is TRBD1 or TRBD2 (5 bases each). The V gene lost 1 base and the J gene lost 2 bases, with 13 bases spanning the gap. The CDR3 contains 16 residues. The germline gives CDR1 SGHTA, CDR2 FQGNSA. For the CDR3, the DNA is TGTGCCAGCAGCTTAGGGATCCGGGGCCCCACAGATACGCAGTATTTT. The encoded protein is CASSLGIRGPTDTQYF.